These 3 T cell receptor beta chains originate from one sample sequenced in a study of T cells in Graves' hyperthyroidism and ophthalmopathy. It was RNA transcripts that yielded the amplified TCR beta CDR3 regions. HTBI primers were used for first-round RT-PCR of the TCR CDR3. Using its own MiXCR run on the multiplex PCR reads, TCRdb lists one record per CDR3 protein. The top ten hold around 19% of the sample, which has 540,000 or so distinct CDR3 sequences, about 45% seen once. Sequencing was done on a sample of peripheral blood or thyroid tissue (not recorded which). The receptors come from an adult woman with Graves' disease, either hyperthyroidism or ophthalmopathy (not recorded which).

The CDR3 sequence: CASSQNAGGRVANVLTF. The CDR3 DNA sequence: TGTGCCAGCAGTCAAAATGCAGGGGGGAGAGTGGCCAACGTCCTGACTTTC. The chain employs TRBV7-8 and TRBJ2-6; D might be TRBD1 (7 bases). The length of the CDR3 is 17 residues. V was clipped by 6 bases and J by 6 bases, with 21 bases between them. Germline CDR1 SGHVS, CDR2 FQNEAQ.

This clonotype was recorded at least ten times. The rearrangement uses TRBV12-3 or TRBV12-4 and TRBJ2-7; 7 positions agree with TRBD2. V dropped 3 bases and J dropped 6; count of bases not matched to a gene: 2. The CDR3 totals 12 residues. CDR3 sequence (DNA): TGTGCCAGCAGTTTCGGGGGGACCGAGCAGTACTTC. It encodes CASSFGGTEQYF.

This clonotype occurred many times. V and J are TRBV7-9 and TRBJ2-7; D is uncertain. This CDR3 has 14 amino acids. The germline V gene has CDR1 SEHNR and CDR2 FQNEAQ (reference sequence). The V gene lost 1 base and the J gene lost 3 bases, with 10 bases spanning the gap. The DNA for the CDR3 is TGTGCCAGCAGCTTAGGAACGGAATACTACGAGCAGTACTTC. Its translation is CASSLGTEYYEQYF.